Detailed here is one TCR beta chain. The antigen remains unidentified. The data originate from a study of cytomegalovirus exposure and HLA in healthy donors. Overall study findings and caveats: The study listed roughly 160 cytomegalovirus-associated TCR beta chains.

The protocol was immunoSEQ multiplex PCR, while the TCRdb copy is restricted to in-frame clones and leaves out a portion. Among about 150,000 clones, 75% to 90% were seen once, and the ten largest hold approximately 20%. From the approximately 110-subject validation cohort, which was separate from the approximately 670-subject first cohort, the donors were drawn. The TCR was taken from a man aged 18-30 years in good health and CMV-seropositive. The sequenced sample was PBMCs.

Here the CDR3 reads CAMAKFRENYGYTF. The CDR3 DNA reads TGTGCCATGGCTAAGTTCCGGGAGAACTATGGCTACACCTTC. V is TRBV5-8 and J is TRBJ1-2; D gene uncertain. The V gene's germline CDR1 is SGHTS and CDR2 YDEGEE. Trimming took off 9 bases at V and 2 bases at J, with 17 bases between the two ends. The CDR3 has 14 amino acids.